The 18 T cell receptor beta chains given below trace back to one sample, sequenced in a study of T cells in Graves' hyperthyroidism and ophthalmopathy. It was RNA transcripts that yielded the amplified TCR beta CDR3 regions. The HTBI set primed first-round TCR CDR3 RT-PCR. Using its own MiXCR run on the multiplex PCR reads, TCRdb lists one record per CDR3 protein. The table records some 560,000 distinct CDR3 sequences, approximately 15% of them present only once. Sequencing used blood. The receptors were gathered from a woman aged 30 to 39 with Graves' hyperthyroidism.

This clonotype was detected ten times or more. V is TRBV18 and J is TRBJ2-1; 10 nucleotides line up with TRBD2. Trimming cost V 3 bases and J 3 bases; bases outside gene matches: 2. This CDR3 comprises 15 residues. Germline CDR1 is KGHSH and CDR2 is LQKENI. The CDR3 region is CASSPKREGYNEQFF. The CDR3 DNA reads TGTGCCAGCTCACCCAAGCGGGAGGGCTACAATGAGCAGTTCTTC.

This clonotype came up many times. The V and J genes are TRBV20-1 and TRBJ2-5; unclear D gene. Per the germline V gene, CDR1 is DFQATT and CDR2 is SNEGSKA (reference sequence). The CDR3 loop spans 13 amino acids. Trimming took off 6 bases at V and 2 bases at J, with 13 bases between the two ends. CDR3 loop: CSAGGLEQETQYF. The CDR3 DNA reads TGCAGTGCGGGTGGGCTAGAGCAAGAGACCCAGTACTTC.

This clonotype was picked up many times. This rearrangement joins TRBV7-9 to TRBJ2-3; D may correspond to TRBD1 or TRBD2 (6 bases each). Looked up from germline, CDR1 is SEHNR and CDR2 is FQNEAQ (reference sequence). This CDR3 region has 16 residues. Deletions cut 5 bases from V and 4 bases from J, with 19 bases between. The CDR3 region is CASSPPGGGMADTQYF. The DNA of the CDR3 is TGTGCCAGCAGCCCCCCAGGAGGGGGTATGGCAGATACGCAGTATTTT.

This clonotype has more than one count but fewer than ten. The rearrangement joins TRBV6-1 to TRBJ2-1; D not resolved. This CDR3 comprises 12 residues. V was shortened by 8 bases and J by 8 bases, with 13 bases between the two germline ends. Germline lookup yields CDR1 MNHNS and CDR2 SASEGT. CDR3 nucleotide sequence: TGTGCCAGCTCCGAACTATCAGATGAGCAGTTCTTC. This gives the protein CASSELSDEQFF.

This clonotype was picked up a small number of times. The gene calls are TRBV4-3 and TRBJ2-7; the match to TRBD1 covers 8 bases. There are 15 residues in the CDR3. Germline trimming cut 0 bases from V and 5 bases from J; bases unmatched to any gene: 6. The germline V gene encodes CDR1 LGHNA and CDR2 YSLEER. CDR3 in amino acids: CASSQDWTGTNEQYF. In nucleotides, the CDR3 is TGCGCCAGCAGCCAAGATTGGACAGGGACAAACGAGCAGTACTTC.

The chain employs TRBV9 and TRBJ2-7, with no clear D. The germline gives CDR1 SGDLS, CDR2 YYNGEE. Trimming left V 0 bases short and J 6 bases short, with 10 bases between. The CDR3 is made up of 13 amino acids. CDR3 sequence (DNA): TGTGCCAGCAGCGTAGTCGCAGGAGCCGAGCAGTACTTC. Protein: CASSVVAGAEQYF. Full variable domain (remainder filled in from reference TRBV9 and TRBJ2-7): DSGVTQTPKHLITATGQRVTLRCSPRSGDLSVYWYQQSLDQGLQFLIQYYNGEERAKGNILERFSAQQFPDLHSELNLSSLELGDSALYFCASSVVAGAEQYFGPGTRLTVT.

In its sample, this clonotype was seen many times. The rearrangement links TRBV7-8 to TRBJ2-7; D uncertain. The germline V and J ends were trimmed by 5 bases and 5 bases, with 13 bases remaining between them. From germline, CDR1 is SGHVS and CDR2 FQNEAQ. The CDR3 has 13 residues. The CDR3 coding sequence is TGTGCCAGCAGCCCCCCCCGCCAGGACGAGCAGTACTTC. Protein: CASSPPRQDEQYF.

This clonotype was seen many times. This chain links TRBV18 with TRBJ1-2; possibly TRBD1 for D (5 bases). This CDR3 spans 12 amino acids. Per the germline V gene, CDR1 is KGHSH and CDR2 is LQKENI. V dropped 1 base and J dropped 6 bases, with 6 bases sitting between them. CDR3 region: CASSPLGDGYTF. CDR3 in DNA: TGTGCCAGCTCACCACTGGGGGATGGCTACACCTTC.

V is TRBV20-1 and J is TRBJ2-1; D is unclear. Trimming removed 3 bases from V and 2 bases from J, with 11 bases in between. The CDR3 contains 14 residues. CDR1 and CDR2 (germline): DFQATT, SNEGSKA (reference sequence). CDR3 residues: CSASTSLPYNEQFF. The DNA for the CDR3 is TGCAGTGCTAGTACGTCCCTCCCCTACAATGAGCAGTTCTTC.

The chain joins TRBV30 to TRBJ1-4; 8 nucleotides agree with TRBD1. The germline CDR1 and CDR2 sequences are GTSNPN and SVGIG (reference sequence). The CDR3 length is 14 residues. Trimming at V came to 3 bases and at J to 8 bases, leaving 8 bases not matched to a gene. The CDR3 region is CAWSRGQGWEKLFF. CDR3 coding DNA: TGTGCCTGGAGCCGCGGACAGGGTTGGGAAAAACTGTTTTTT.

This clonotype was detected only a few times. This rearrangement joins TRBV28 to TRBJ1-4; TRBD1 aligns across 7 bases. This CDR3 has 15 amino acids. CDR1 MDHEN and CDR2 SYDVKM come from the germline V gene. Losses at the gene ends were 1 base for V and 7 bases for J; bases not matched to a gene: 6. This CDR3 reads CASSLSRGPREKLFF. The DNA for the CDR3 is TGTGCCAGCAGTTTATCGAGGGGGCCTCGTGAAAAACTGTTTTTT. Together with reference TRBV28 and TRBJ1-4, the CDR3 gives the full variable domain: DVKVTQSSRYLVKRTGEKVFLECVQDMDHENMFWYRQDPGLGLRLIYFSYDVKMKEKGDIPEGYSVSREKKERFSLILESASTNQTSMYLCASSLSRGPREKLFFGSGTQLSVL.

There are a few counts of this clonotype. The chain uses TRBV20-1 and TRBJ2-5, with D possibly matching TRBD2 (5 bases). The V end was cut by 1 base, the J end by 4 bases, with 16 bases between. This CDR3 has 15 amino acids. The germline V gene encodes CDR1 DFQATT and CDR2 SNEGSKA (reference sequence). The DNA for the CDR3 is TGCAGTGCTAGAGTTCGAGGGAGCGTAATAGAGACCCAGTACTTC. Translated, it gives CSARVRGSVIETQYF.

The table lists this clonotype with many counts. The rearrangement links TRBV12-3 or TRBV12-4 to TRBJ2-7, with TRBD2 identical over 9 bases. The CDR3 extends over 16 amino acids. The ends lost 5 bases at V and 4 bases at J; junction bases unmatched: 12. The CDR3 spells CASSPSAGTSRYEQYF. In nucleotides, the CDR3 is TGTGCCAGCAGTCCCAGCGCCGGGACTAGCCGGTACGAGCAGTACTTC.

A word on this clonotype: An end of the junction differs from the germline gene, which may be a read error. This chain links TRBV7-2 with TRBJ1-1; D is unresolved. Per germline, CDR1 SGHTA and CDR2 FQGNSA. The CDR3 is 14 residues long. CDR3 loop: CASSFYTKNTEASF. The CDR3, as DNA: TGTGCCAGCAGCTTTTACACTAAGAACACTGAAGCTTCCTTT.

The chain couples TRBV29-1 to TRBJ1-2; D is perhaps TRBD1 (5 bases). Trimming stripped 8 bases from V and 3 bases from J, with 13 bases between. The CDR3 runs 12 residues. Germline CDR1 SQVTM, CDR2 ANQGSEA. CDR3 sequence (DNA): TGCAGCACCCCGAGGGGAGACTATGGCTACACCTTC. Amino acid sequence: CSTPRGDYGYTF.

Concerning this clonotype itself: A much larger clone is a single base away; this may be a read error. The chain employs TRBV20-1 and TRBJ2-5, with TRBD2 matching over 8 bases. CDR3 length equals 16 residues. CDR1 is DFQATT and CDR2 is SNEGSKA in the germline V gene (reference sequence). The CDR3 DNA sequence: TGCAGTGTTAGAGATGGGGTACTAGCGGAAAAAGAGACCCAGTACTTC. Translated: CSVRDGVLAEKETQYF.

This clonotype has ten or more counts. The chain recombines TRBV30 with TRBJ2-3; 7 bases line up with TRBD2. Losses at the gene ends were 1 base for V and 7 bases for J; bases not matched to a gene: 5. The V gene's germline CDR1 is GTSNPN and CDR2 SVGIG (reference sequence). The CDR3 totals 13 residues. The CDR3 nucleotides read TGTGCCTGGAGTGGGGCGGGAGCGCATACGCAGTATTTT. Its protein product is CAWSGAGAHTQYF.

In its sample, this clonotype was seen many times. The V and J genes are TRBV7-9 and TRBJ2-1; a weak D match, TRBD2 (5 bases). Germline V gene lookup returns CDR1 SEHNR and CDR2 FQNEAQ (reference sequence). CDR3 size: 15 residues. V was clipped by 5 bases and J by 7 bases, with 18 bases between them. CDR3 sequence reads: CASSRLTGPGNEQFF. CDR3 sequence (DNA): TGTGCCAGCAGCCGCCTCACCGGCCCGGGGAATGAGCAGTTCTTC.